The 4 T cell receptor beta chains in this list originate from one sample, sequenced in a study of cytomegalovirus exposure and HLA in healthy donors. It was with 60 Vbeta and 13 Jbeta primers that the PCR ran. Assay used: immunoSEQ multiplex PCR; TCRdb lists only in-frame clones, some missing. The sample has about 120,000 clones; 77% are singletons. Sequenced sample: PBMCs. The source is a human donor in good health.

This clone was detected once. The CDR3 DNA reads as TGTGCCAGCAGCTTAAACGAGGGAAACTACGAGCAGTACTTC. As protein: CASSLNEGNYEQYF. This chain uses TRBV11-3 with TRBJ2-5; maybe TRBD2 (5 bases). The J call is uncertain, as TRBJ2-7 better fits the DNA end. The CDR3 loop spans 14 amino acids. Per germline, CDR1 SGHNT and CDR2 YENEEA.

The V gene is TRBV19, the J gene TRBJ1-5; 7 nucleotides align to TRBD1. The CDR3 contains 14 residues. V lost 7 bases, J lost 0 bases, and 3 bases stayed unmatched. Per the germline V gene, CDR1 is LNHDA and CDR2 is SQIVND (reference sequence). The CDR3: CASNYRGSNQPQHF. CDR3 bases: TGTGCCAGTAATTACAGGGGTAGCAATCAGCCCCAGCATTTT.

The V call is TRBV4-1, the J call TRBJ2-3, with TRBD1 identical over 8 bases. From germline, CDR1 is MGHRA and CDR2 YSYEKL. This CDR3 region has 15 residues. V shed 0 bases, J shed 6 bases, and the junction held 5 bases outside the gene matches. CDR3 bases: TGCGCCAGCAGCCAAGAGGCAGGGGGCAGGGATACGCAGTATTTT. Its translation is CASSQEAGGRDTQYF.

This chain joins TRBV2 and TRBJ2-7; 10 bases align to TRBD1. The J segment lost 3 bases and the V segment lost 4 bases, leaving 6 bases of the junction unmatched. The CDR3 runs to 15 residues. The germline V gene encodes CDR1 SNHLY and CDR2 FYNNEI. The CDR3: CASSVGQGVFYEQYF. CDR3 bases: TGTGCCAGCAGTGTCGGACAGGGGGTCTTCTACGAGCAGTACTTC.